Below are 21 T cell receptor beta chains sequenced from a single sample in a study of shared clonotypes between healthy human individuals. Some clones are missing from TCRdb's copy, which holds only in-frame ones; the method was immunoSEQ multiplex PCR. The data contain around 510,000 clones, about 96% of them seen just once; the ten biggest clones take up under 0.065%. The sequenced material came from naive CD4+ T cells sorted from blood. Subset here: CD45RA+ positively selected. The receptor source for this set is a woman in her 30s in good health.

CDR3 residues: CASSLSEYEQYF. CDR3 nucleotide sequence: TGCGCCAGCAGCTTGTCAGAATACGAGCAGTACTTC. V and J are TRBV5-1 and TRBJ2-7; no firm D call. Germline V gene lookup returns CDR1 SGHRS and CDR2 YFSETQ. The CDR3 runs 12 residues. The V end was cut by 1 base, the J end by 4 bases, with 6 bases between.

The CDR3 DNA sequence: TGCGCCAGCAGCTTGGAAGTCGGGACAGCGAACACTGAAGCTTTCTTT. Amino acid sequence: CASSLEVGTANTEAFF. This sequence joins TRBV5-1 and TRBJ1-1; 7 bases are a match to TRBD1. The junction had 6 bases not matched to a gene; V was cut back by 0 bases and J by 1 base. CDR1 is SGHRS and CDR2 is YFSETQ in the germline V gene. The CDR3 spans 16 residues.

A note on this clone: The sample holds other DNA sequences that translate to the same CDR3. The chain links TRBV6-1 to TRBJ1-1, with no clear D. From germline, CDR1 is MNHNS and CDR2 SASEGT. CDR3 length equals 12 residues. Deletions cut 3 bases from V and 0 bases from J, with 2 bases between. CDR3 loop: CASSEMNTEAFF. CDR3 sequence (DNA): TGTGCCAGCAGTGAGATGAACACTGAAGCTTTCTTT.

The chain combines TRBV27 with TRBJ1-3, with D tentatively TRBD1 (5 bases). The CDR3 length is 15 residues. The V and J ends lost 8 bases and 2 bases respectively, with 16 bases between them. CDR1 is MNHEY, CDR2 SMNVEV, per germline (reference sequence). The CDR3 region has the DNA TGTGCCAGCGCCCCGACGGGACTGGCTGGAAACACCATATATTTT. Translation: CASAPTGLAGNTIYF.

This rearrangement joins TRBV27 to TRBJ1-1; D call uncertain. The CDR3 is 14 amino acids. V lost 4 bases to trimming and J lost 3 bases, with 12 bases between them. The germline gives CDR1 MNHEY, CDR2 SMNVEV (reference sequence). The CDR3 coding sequence is TGTGCCAGCAGTTCCCTATCACAATACACTGAAGCTTTCTTT. It specifies CASSSLSQYTEAFF.

V usage is TRBV4-1 and J usage is TRBJ2-7, with D hard to call. Germline V gives CDR1 MGHRA, CDR2 YSYEKL. Trimming took off 0 bases at V and 3 bases at J, with 12 bases between the two ends. The CDR3 sequence is 15 residues long. Here the CDR3 DNA reads TGCGCCAGCAGCCAAGATTTGGCCAGAATCTACGAGCAGTACTTC. Protein sequence: CASSQDLARIYEQYF.

This chain joins TRBV19 and TRBJ2-7; the D gene could be TRBD1 or TRBD2 (5 bases each). V gave up 6 bases and J gave up 5 bases, with 17 bases separating them. Germline V gives CDR1 LNHDA, CDR2 SQIVND (reference sequence). The CDR3 runs 14 residues. The CDR3 nucleotides read TGTGCCAGTAGAGGCTCCAGGGAGAGCAACGAGCAGTACTTC. Amino acids: CASRGSRESNEQYF.

The chain is built from TRBV7-3 and TRBJ2-7, with 7 positions matching TRBD2. The length of the CDR3 is 15 residues. J was trimmed by 3 bases and V by 2 bases; bases with no gene match: 7. Germline CDR1 is SGHTA and CDR2 is FQGTGA. CDR3 residues: CASSLSAGVLYEQYF. CDR3 bases: TGTGCCAGCAGCTTATCGGCGGGAGTCCTCTACGAGCAGTACTTC.

V usage is TRBV5-1 and J usage is TRBJ2-5, with 7 bases aligning to TRBD1. The DNA end favors TRBJ2-7, so the J call may be wrong. CDR1 and CDR2 (germline): SGHRS, YFSETQ. The CDR3 has 14 residues. This chain's CDR3 is CASSFSGQIYEQYF. As DNA, the CDR3 is TGCGCCAGCAGCTTTTCGGGACAGATATACGAGCAGTACTTC.

J is TRBJ1-5 and V is TRBV19; tentatively, D is TRBD1 (5 bases). Trimming stripped 6 bases from V and 0 bases from J, with 18 bases between. The CDR3 is 17 amino acids. CDR1 is LNHDA, CDR2 SQIVND, per germline (reference sequence). In DNA, the CDR3 is TGTGCCAGTAGCCTAACCAGTGGGGGGGATAGCAATCAGCCCCAGCATTTT. Translated: CASSLTSGGDSNQPQHF.

The V and J genes are TRBV6-5 and TRBJ1-1; the match to TRBD1 covers 9 bases. There are 12 residues in the CDR3. From germline, CDR1 is MNHEY and CDR2 SVGAGI. With 7 bases clipped from V and 6 bases from J, the junction kept 3 bases outside the gene matches. The CDR3 coding sequence is TGTGCCAGCAAGGGACAGGGCCCTGAAGCTTTCTTT. As protein: CASKGQGPEAFF.

The chain couples TRBV30 to TRBJ1-5; D call uncertain. CDR3 length: 13 amino acids. The germline V and J ends were trimmed by 2 bases and 6 bases, with 11 bases remaining between them. CDR1 is GTSNPN and CDR2 is SVGIG in the germline V gene (reference sequence). Written as DNA, the CDR3 is TGTGCCTGGAGTTCCGCCGGTCTTCAGCCCCAGCATTTT. Its protein product is CAWSSAGLQPQHF.

The V call is TRBV14, the J call TRBJ2-7; D gene uncertain. The CDR3 length is 16 residues. Trimming shortened V by 1 base and J by 7 bases, and 20 bases separated the two germline ends. Germline CDR1 and CDR2: SGHDN and FVKESK. CDR3 amino acids: CASSQGRAGGLWEQYF. DNA of the CDR3: TGTGCCAGCAGCCAAGGCCGGGCTGGTGGCTTGTGGGAGCAGTACTTC. Combining the CDR3 with reference TRBV14 and TRBJ2-7 gives the whole variable domain EAGVTQFPSHSVIEKGQTVTLRCDPISGHDNLYWYRRVMGKEIKFLLHFVKESKQDESGMPNNRFLAERTGGTYSTLKVQPAELEDSGVYFCASSQGRAGGLWEQYFGPGTRLTVT.

V gene TRBV27 combines with J gene TRBJ2-5; TRBD1 matches at 11 bases. V was clipped by 4 bases and J by 4 bases; unmatched bases: 11. Germline V gives CDR1 MNHEY, CDR2 SMNVEV (reference sequence). CDR3 length: 17 amino acids. CDR3 residues: CASSSMTGTGGSETQYF. The CDR3, as DNA: TGTGCCAGCAGTTCAATGACCGGGACAGGGGGATCAGAGACCCAGTACTTC.

This rearrangement joins TRBV6-5 to TRBJ1-5, with D possibly being TRBD1 (5 bases). Between the trimmed V and J ends, which lost 5 bases and 1 base, there was a span of 12 bases. Germline V gene sequence: CDR1 MNHEY, CDR2 SVGAGI. This CDR3 region has 15 residues. The CDR3 region has the DNA TGTGCCAGCAGTCGGACTCAGGGAAGCAATCAGCCCCAGCATTTT. The encoded protein is CASSRTQGSNQPQHF.

This rearrangement joins TRBV5-1 to TRBJ2-3; TRBD2 agrees at 11 bases. The CDR3 extends over 22 amino acids. Germline V gene lookup returns CDR1 SGHRS and CDR2 YFSETQ. V was pared by 0 bases and J by 1 base, with 19 bases of the junction left unmatched. The CDR3 DNA reads TGCGCCAGCAGCTTGGCCTCAAAGACGAGTAGCGGGAGGGCCCTGCGCACAGATACGCAGTATTTT. This gives the protein CASSLASKTSSGRALRTDTQYF.

The gene calls are TRBV2 and TRBJ1-5, with D possibly matching TRBD1 (5 bases). Germline V gene lookup returns CDR1 SNHLY and CDR2 FYNNEI. The CDR3 runs 17 residues. V lost 6 bases, J lost 4 bases, and 22 bases lay in between. CDR3 sequence: CASRRDRGSLLNQPQHF. The DNA for the CDR3 is TGTGCCAGCAGGAGGGACCGTGGGTCGCTCTTGAATCAGCCCCAGCATTTT.

This clone was found a few times. The CDR3 DNA follows: TGTGCCAGCAGCTTAGAGAGATGGGTTTTTACTGAAGCTTTCTTT. It translates to CASSLERWVFTEAFF. The chain has TRBV7-9 and TRBJ1-1; D remains unclear. Trimming shortened V by 1 base and J by 5 bases, and 14 bases separated the two germline ends. The germline CDR1 and CDR2 sequences are SEHNR and FQNEAQ (reference sequence). There are 15 residues in the CDR3.

V usage is TRBV10-2 and J usage is TRBJ2-7; 7 bases match TRBD2. Germline V lookup: CDR1 WSHSY, CDR2 SAAADI. This CDR3 contains 15 residues. The J segment lost 7 bases and the V segment lost 10 bases, leaving 19 bases of the junction unmatched. The CDR3 DNA reads as TGCGCCACCCTTGTACCGGGGAGGGCCCCCGGGGAGCAGTACTTC. It is translated as CATLVPGRAPGEQYF.

The chain links TRBV19 to TRBJ1-5; no definite D call. There are 12 residues in the CDR3. Germline CDR1 is LNHDA and CDR2 is SQIVND (reference sequence). Trimming removed 6 bases from V and 3 bases from J, with 6 bases in between. The CDR3 here is CASRKDNQPQHF. The CDR3 DNA reads TGTGCCAGTAGAAAAGACAATCAGCCCCAGCATTTT.

The rearrangement joins TRBV28 to TRBJ1-2, with 7 bases aligning to TRBD1. Looked up from germline, CDR1 is MDHEN and CDR2 is SYDVKM. The CDR3 consists of 14 residues. V was clipped by 2 bases and J by 7 bases; unmatched bases: 7. Here the CDR3 reads CASSLATGDLGYTF. Here the CDR3 DNA reads TGTGCCAGCAGTTTAGCTACAGGGGATCTTGGCTACACCTTC.